Listed below are T cell receptor beta chains from one sample, sequenced in a study of OX40 agonist ivuxolimab in advanced cancers. The data were produced by immunoSEQ multiplex PCR, yet TCRdb's version contains in-frame clones alone and is incomplete. The table has over 80,000 clones, about nine tenths seen once. The sequences come from CD4+ or CD8+ T cells sorted from blood, collected in a trial of the OX40 agonist ivuxolimab. The source is an adult with an advanced solid tumor such as melanoma, head and neck, liver or kidney cancer. Both conserved end residues are part of each CDR3. A D gene is named only where the DNA matches it firmly. Expanded clones get a size class; other rows say once, few or many, or leave the size out.

D	J	V	size	DNA	CDR3
.	TRBJ1-1	TRBV6-6	.	TGTGCCAGCAGTTACTCGGGGGCGAACACTGAAGCTTTCTTT	CASSYSGANTEAFF
TRBD1	TRBJ2-2	TRBV5-4	once	TGTGCCAGCAGTTTACCGGGACAGGGAGGAACCGGGGAGCTGTTTTTT	CASSLPGQGGTGELFF
.	TRBJ2-2	TRBV11-2	.	TGTGCCAGCAGCCCGCGGGACAGACCCACCGGGGAGCTGTTTTTT	CASSPRDRPTGELFF
TRBD1	TRBJ1-5	TRBV10-3	.	TGTGCCATCAGGGGACAGTCCAATCAGCCCCAGCATTTT	CAIRGQSNQPQHF
TRBD1	TRBJ1-6	TRBV2	.	TGTGCCAGCAGTGTGGGACAGGGCCTACGAAATTCACCCCTCCACTTT	CASSVGQGLRNSPLHF
.	TRBJ2-7	TRBV5-6	few	TGTGCCAGCAGCGCTGGGTTCGAGCAGTACTTC	CASSAGFEQYF
.	TRBJ2-5	TRBV11-2	.	TGTGCCAGCAGCCTGGTATTGGGGACCCAGTACTTC	CASSLVLGTQYF
.	TRBJ1-1	TRBV5-1	few	TGCGCCAGCAGCTTGGAAGGGATTCGCGGCACTGAAGCTTTCTTT	CASSLEGIRGTEAFF
.	TRBJ1-2	TRBV7-9	once	TGTGCCAGCAGCTTACAAGAGGGTCAGGGAGGCTATGGCTACACCTTC	CASSLQEGQGGYGYTF
.	TRBJ2-7	TRBV4-1	few	TGCGCCAGCAGCCAAGAGGTCCCCTACGAGCAGTACTTC	CASSQEVPYEQYF
.	TRBJ1-3	TRBV27	.	TGTGCCAGCATTGGTCCGGGAAACACCATATATTTT	CASIGPGNTIYF
TRBD1	TRBJ2-7	TRBV5-1	.	TGCGCCAGCTCAAATTTGGGACAGGGTGCTTACGAGCAGTACTTC	CASSNLGQGAYEQYF
TRBD1	TRBJ1-2	TRBV5-4	.	TGTGCCAGCAGTTCAGACCCCCAGGGGGCGCTTAGTGGCTACACCTTC	CASSSDPQGALSGYTF
.	TRBJ1-2	TRBV9	.	TGTGCCAGCAGCGTAGGGGTAGGGAACTATGGCTACACCTTC	CASSVGVGNYGYTF
.	TRBJ2-7	TRBV11-2	few	TGTGCCAGCAGCTCCCCGGGAACCTACGAGCAGTACTTC	CASSSPGTYEQYF
TRBD2	TRBJ2-3	TRBV4-1	.	TGCGCCAGCAGCCAAGGGAGCGGGACTACAGATACGCAGTATTTT	CASSQGSGTTDTQYF
TRBD1	TRBJ2-3	TRBV27	.	TGTGCCAGCAGTCTAGGACAGGGGACGAATACGCAGTATTTT	CASSLGQGTNTQYF
.	TRBJ2-7	TRBV4-1	.	TGCGCCAGCAGCCAAGGGCAACTAGGTGACTACGAGCAGTACTTC	CASSQGQLGDYEQYF
.	TRBJ1-1	TRBV11-2	.	TGTGCCAGCAGCCCGGGAGGGGTTAACACTGAAGCTTTCTTT	CASSPGGVNTEAFF
.	TRBJ1-2	TRBV5-1	.	TGCGCCAGCAGCTTCGGGGTCCGGGAGGGCTACACCTTC	CASSFGVREGYTF
.	TRBJ2-1	TRBV12-5	.	TGTGCTAGTGGTTTGGACAGTGTGTACAATGAGCAGTTCTTC	CASGLDSVYNEQFF
.	TRBJ2-3	TRBV6-1	.	TGTGCCAGCAGTGAAGCCAGAAGCACAGATACGCAGTATTTT	CASSEARSTDTQYF
.	TRBJ1-2	TRBV5-5	.	TGTGCCAGCAGCTCCAGACATAGGGGCTACACCTTC	CASSSRHRGYTF
.	TRBJ1-5	TRBV19	.	TGTGCCAGTAGTAACAGGGTTGGGAGCAATCAGCCCCAGCATTTT	CASSNRVGSNQPQHF
.	TRBJ2-7	TRBV28	.	TGTGCCATCGATACCGGGACCTACGAGCAGTACTTC	CAIDTGTYEQYF
.	TRBJ1-1	TRBV7-9	.	TGTGCCACTTCGGAGATGAACACTGAAGCTTTCTTT	CATSEMNTEAFF
.	TRBJ1-2	TRBV7-9	.	TGTGCCAGCAGCTTAGTGAGGGACGGCTACACCTTC	CASSLVRDGYTF
.	TRBJ1-5	TRBV27	few	TGTGCCAGCAGTTTAAAGGCAGGGACCATGATGTATAGCAATCAGCCCCAGCATTTT	CASSLKAGTMMYSNQPQHF
TRBD2	TRBJ2-7	TRBV4-2	once	TGTGCCAGCAGCTACTCAACGGGGGGGCTCTACGAGCAGTACTTC	CASSYSTGGLYEQYF
.	TRBJ1-5	TRBV5-6	.	TGTGCCAGCAGCTTGGGCGCCAGGGCCGGGCAGCCCCAGCATTTT	CASSLGARAGQPQHF
.	TRBJ2-1	TRBV30	once	TGTGCCTGGAGTGGAGGACTGAGCTCCTACAATGAGCAGTTCTTC	CAWSGGLSSYNEQFF
TRBD1	TRBJ1-2	TRBV11-3	.	TGTGCCAGCAGCCCTGGACAGGGGGCATATGGCTACACCTTC	CASSPGQGAYGYTF
.	TRBJ1-3	TRBV11-3	.	TGTGCCAGCAGCTTCGGGCACTCTGGAAACACCATATATTTT	CASSFGHSGNTIYF
.	TRBJ2-3	TRBV5-8	.	TGTGCCAGCAGCTTGCCAGGGAGCACAGATACGCAGTATTTT	CASSLPGSTDTQYF
.	TRBJ2-7	TRBV7-9	few	TGTGCCAGCAGCGCGCCGGGGACCTACGAGCAGTACTTC	CASSAPGTYEQYF